What follows are 22 T cell receptor beta chains derived from one specimen sequenced in a study of cytomegalovirus exposure and HLA in healthy donors. PCR primers comprised 60 Vbeta and 13 Jbeta primers. Sequencing used immunoSEQ multiplex PCR; TCRdb keeps in-frame clones, though not all of them. This table lists 100,000 to 150,000 clones. Sample: PBMCs. The origin of the receptors is a woman in her thirties or forties in good health and CMV-seropositive.

The CDR3 DNA reads as TGTGCCAGCTCCCGCGGGGGAGGACCCCACGATACGCAGTATTTT. Translated, it gives CASSRGGGPHDTQYF. The gene calls are TRBV18 and TRBJ2-3; 7 bases map to TRBD2. Germline V gene sequence: CDR1 KGHSH, CDR2 LQKENI. The length of the CDR3 is 15 residues. With 6 bases clipped from V and 6 bases from J, the junction kept 12 bases outside the gene matches.

This CDR3 is CASSFEYRTQYF. CDR3 DNA sequence: TGTGCCAGCAGCTTCGAATATAGGACCCAGTACTTC. This sequence joins TRBV7-2 and TRBJ2-5; D ambiguous. V was pared by 3 bases and J by 7 bases, with 9 bases between. Germline lookup yields CDR1 SGHTA and CDR2 FQGNSA. The CDR3 consists of 12 residues.

This rearrangement joins TRBV27 to TRBJ1-3; TRBD1 matches at 8 bases. The length of the CDR3 is 18 residues. Germline V gives CDR1 MNHEY, CDR2 SMNVEV (reference sequence). Germline trimming cut 2 bases from V and 0 bases from J; bases unmatched to any gene: 9. The CDR3 protein is CASSLSQRQGSSGNTIYF. For the CDR3, the DNA is TGTGCCAGCAGTTTAAGCCAACGACAGGGGAGCTCTGGAAACACCATATATTTT.

V gene TRBV9 combines with J gene TRBJ2-1, with 16 bases identical to TRBD2. Germline-derived CDR1 and CDR2 are SGDLS and YYNGEE. The CDR3 runs to 18 residues. The ends lost 3 bases at V and 7 bases at J; junction bases unmatched: 10. CDR3 nucleotide sequence: TGTGCCAGCAGCGGGGGACTAGCGGGAGGGCGGGCTAAAAATGAGCAGTTCTTC. It translates to CASSGGLAGGRAKNEQFF.

V and J are TRBV13 and TRBJ1-4, with TRBD1 matching over 11 bases. CDR3 size: 15 residues. V lost 4 bases and J lost 7; bases outside the gene matches: 5. Germline lookup yields CDR1 PRHDT and CDR2 FYEKMQ (reference sequence). Here the CDR3 DNA reads TGTGCCAGCAGCTCAAGGACAGGGGGCTTTGAAAAACTGTTTTTT. Encoded protein: CASSSRTGGFEKLFF.

V gene TRBV5-1 combines with J gene TRBJ2-3; TRBD1 agrees at 7 bases. The V segment lost 1 base and the J segment 2 bases; nucleotides outside the gene matches: 7. CDR1 and CDR2 (germline): SGHRS, YFSETQ. CDR3 length: 16 amino acids. CDR3 DNA sequence: TGCGCCAGCAGCTTGTTGGCAGGGGGTGCCACAGATACGCAGTATTTT. Translated: CASSLLAGGATDTQYF.

V gene TRBV5-1 combines with J gene TRBJ2-7; D is possibly TRBD1 (6 bases). The CDR3 is 14 residues long. Trimming took 0 bases from V and 3 from J, leaving 10 bases between them. Per the germline V gene, CDR1 is SGHRS and CDR2 is YFSETQ. CDR3: CASSLALTGYEQYF. CDR3 coding DNA: TGCGCCAGCAGCTTGGCCCTGACAGGCTACGAGCAGTACTTC.

CDR3 bases: TGTGCCAGCAGCTCACGGACAGGGAACACTGAAGCTTTCTTT. This gives the protein CASSSRTGNTEAFF. The rearrangement joins TRBV7-2 to TRBJ1-1; 7 bases match TRBD1. In germline, CDR1 is SGHTA, CDR2 FQGNSA. The J segment lost 1 base and the V segment lost 4 bases, leaving 3 bases of the junction unmatched. This CDR3 has 14 residues. The full variable domain, its missing parts supplied by reference TRBV7-2 and TRBJ1-1, is GAGVSQSPSNKVTEKGKDVELRCDPISGHTALYWYRQSLGQGLEFLIYFQGNSAPDKSGLPSDRFSAERTGGSVSTLTIQRTQQEDSAVYLCASSSRTGNTEAFFGQGTRLTVV.

The CDR3 DNA sequence: TGTGCCAGCAGCTTCTCTAGCGTTACGAACACCGGGGAGCTGTTTTTT. Its translation is CASSFSSVTNTGELFF. V and J are TRBV13 and TRBJ2-2; a possible D gene is TRBD2 (6 bases). Trimming removed 3 bases at V and 0 bases at J, with 11 bases between. Germline loops: CDR1 PRHDT, CDR2 FYEKMQ (reference sequence). The CDR3 is made up of 16 amino acids.

The V gene is TRBV4-3, the J gene TRBJ2-5, with TRBD2 matching 7 bases. The DNA end favors TRBJ2-7, so the J call may be wrong. Germline values: CDR1 LGHNA, CDR2 YSLEER. There are 15 residues in the CDR3. The CDR3 is CASSQDVGLADEQYF. CDR3 nucleotide sequence: TGCGCCAGCAGCCAAGATGTAGGGCTAGCGGACGAGCAGTACTTC.

This chain joins TRBV7-3 and TRBJ1-1, with D maybe TRBD1 (5 bases). CDR1 is SGHTA, CDR2 FQGTGA, per germline. Trimming took 5 bases from V and 4 from J, leaving 14 bases between them. The CDR3 spans 14 residues. The CDR3 DNA reads TGTGCCAGCAGCCTCGTCGGGGGTACCACTGAAGCTTTCTTT. It translates to CASSLVGGTTEAFF.

For the CDR3, the DNA is TGTGCCATCAGTGACCCTCCCCGGGAGCAGTTCTTC. It specifies CAISDPPREQFF. The V call is TRBV10-3, the J call TRBJ2-1; D ambiguous. Trimming stripped 3 bases from V and 10 bases from J, with 10 bases between. Germline V gene data show CDR1 as ENHRY and CDR2 as SYGVKD. This CDR3 region has 12 residues.

The gene calls are TRBV7-2 and TRBJ2-3; TRBD2 might be the D (6 bases). Trimming took off 2 bases at V and 0 bases at J, with 12 bases between the two ends. The CDR3 loop spans 16 amino acids. Germline V gene sequence: CDR1 SGHTA, CDR2 FQGNSA. For the CDR3, the DNA is TGTGCCAGCAGCTTACCCCGGGAGACTAGCACAGATACGCAGTATTTT. Amino acids: CASSLPRETSTDTQYF.

The genes are TRBV7-7 and TRBJ2-1, with D possibly being TRBD2 (6 bases). V lost 4 bases, J lost 6 bases, and 16 bases lay in between. CDR1 and CDR2 (germline): SSHAT, FNYEAQ (reference sequence). This CDR3 has 15 amino acids. The CDR3 sequence: CASSSDSGQGNEQFF. DNA for the CDR3: TGTGCCAGCAGCTCCGACAGCGGGCAAGGCAATGAGCAGTTCTTC.

The chain is built from TRBV5-5 and TRBJ2-2, with 7 bases matching TRBD1. J was trimmed by 1 base and V by 4 bases; bases with no gene match: 7. The CDR3 is 16 amino acids. Germline lookup yields CDR1 SGHKS and CDR2 YYEKEE (reference sequence). DNA for the CDR3: TGTGCCAGCAGCCATGCCGGGACAGAGAACACCGGGGAGCTGTTTTTT. It yields the protein CASSHAGTENTGELFF.

V usage is TRBV6-6 and J usage is TRBJ1-2; 8 bases agree with TRBD1. Germline V gene lookup returns CDR1 MNHNY and CDR2 SVGAGI (reference sequence). This CDR3 has 14 amino acids. V lost 8 bases, J lost 7 bases, and 12 bases stayed unmatched. CDR3 loop: CASSGQGQLSGYTF. CDR3 DNA: TGTGCCAGCTCCGGACAGGGTCAACTAAGTGGCTACACCTTC.

The genes are TRBV7-6 and TRBJ2-7; TRBD2 agrees at 7 bases. The CDR3 loop spans 15 amino acids. Germline V lookup: CDR1 SGHVS, CDR2 FNYEAQ. After removal of 1 base from V and 6 bases from J, the junction contained 9 bases not matched to a gene. In nucleotides, the CDR3 is TGTGCCAGCAGCTTAGGTGCGGGGAGGGCCAGCGAGCAGTACTTC. This sequence encodes CASSLGAGRASEQYF.

The chain has TRBV28 and TRBJ1-6, with 8 bases identical to TRBD1. V shed 5 bases and J 9 bases; nucleotides not matched to a gene: 9. The CDR3 runs 15 residues. Germline loops: CDR1 MDHEN, CDR2 SYDVKM. In DNA form, the CDR3 reads TGTGCCAGCAGTCTTACAGGGGGAAATAGTTCACCCCTCCACTTT. It specifies CASSLTGGNSSPLHF.

The chain recombines TRBV18 with TRBJ2-5; the match to TRBD1 covers 7 bases. Germline-derived CDR1 and CDR2 are KGHSH and LQKENI. V lost 6 bases, J lost 3 bases, and 10 bases stayed unmatched. The CDR3 runs to 15 residues. In nucleotides, the CDR3 is TGTGCCAGCTCGCGAAAAGCAACAGGGGAAGAGACCCAGTACTTC. Translated, it gives CASSRKATGEETQYF.

The chain links TRBV28 to TRBJ2-7; TRBD2 agrees at 7 bases. V lost 5 bases, J lost 1 base, and 11 bases stayed unmatched. This CDR3 contains 16 residues. Germline-derived CDR1 and CDR2 are MDHEN and SYDVKM. CDR3 sequence: CASSPSRAGRSYEQYF. In nucleotides, the CDR3 is TGTGCCAGCAGTCCCTCCCGAGCGGGAAGGTCCTACGAGCAGTACTTC.

The chain uses TRBV5-1 and TRBJ1-1, with D hard to call. The CDR3 is made up of 14 amino acids. V was trimmed by 5 bases and J by 0 bases, leaving 11 bases between them. The germline V gene encodes CDR1 SGHRS and CDR2 YFSETQ. The CDR3 reads CASSPEWLNTEAFF. CDR3 in DNA: TGCGCCAGCAGTCCGGAGTGGCTGAACACTGAAGCTTTCTTT.

This sequence joins TRBV5-1 and TRBJ1-2; D is perhaps TRBD1 (5 bases). The V and J ends lost 0 bases and 8 bases respectively, with 17 bases between them. CDR1 SGHRS and CDR2 YFSETQ come from the germline V gene. The CDR3 covers 15 residues. This CDR3 reads CASSLGAGQGRGYTF. The CDR3 DNA sequence: TGCGCCAGCAGCTTGGGAGCCGGGCAGGGTAGGGGCTACACCTTC.